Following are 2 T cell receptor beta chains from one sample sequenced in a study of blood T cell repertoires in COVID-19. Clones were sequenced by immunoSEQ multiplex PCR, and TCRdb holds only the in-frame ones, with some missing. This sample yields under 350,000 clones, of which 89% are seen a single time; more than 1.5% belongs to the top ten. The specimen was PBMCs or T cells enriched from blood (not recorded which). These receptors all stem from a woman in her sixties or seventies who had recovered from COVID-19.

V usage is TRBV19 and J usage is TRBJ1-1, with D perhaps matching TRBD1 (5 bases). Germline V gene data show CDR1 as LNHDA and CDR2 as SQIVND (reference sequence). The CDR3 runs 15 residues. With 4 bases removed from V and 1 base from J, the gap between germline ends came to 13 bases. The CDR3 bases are TGTGCCAGTAGTACCCGACAGATACCGAACACTGAAGCTTTCTTT. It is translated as CASSTRQIPNTEAFF.

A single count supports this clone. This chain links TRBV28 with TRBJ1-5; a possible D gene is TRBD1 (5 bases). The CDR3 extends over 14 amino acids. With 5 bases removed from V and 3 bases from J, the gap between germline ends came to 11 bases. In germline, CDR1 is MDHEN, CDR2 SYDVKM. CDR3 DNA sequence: TGTGCCAGCAGTGAAAACAGGTACAATCAGCCCCAGCATTTT. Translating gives CASSENRYNQPQHF.